A selection of T cell receptor beta chains follows, all from one sample in a study of glioma-infiltrating T cells. One entry per CDR3 protein results from TCRdb running MiXCR on the multiplex PCR reads. The sample holds around 350,000 distinct CDR3 sequences, 41% seen once. The sample taken for sequencing was glioma tissue, nonneoplastic brain tissue, or PBMCs (not recorded which). These receptors originate from a human donor with low-grade glioma or glioblastoma, undergoing nonglioma brain surgery, or in good health (not recorded which). CDR3s include the opening cysteine and the closing phenylalanine or tryptophan. The D gene is left open where the match is weak. Size tells how often a clone was seen (once, few, many) or the class of an expanded clone, and some rows leave it out.

v_gene	j_gene	d_gene	abundance	CDR3aa	CDR3nt
TRBV20-1	TRBJ2-1	TRBD2	many	CSGVTSGRAINEQFF	TGCAGTGGTGTGACTAGCGGGAGGGCCATCAATGAGCAGTTCTTC
TRBV10-3	TRBJ2-1	NA	NA	CAISACHNNEQFF	TGTGCCATCAGTGCCTGCCATAACAATGAGCAGTTCTTC
TRBV18	TRBJ2-2	NA	NA	CASSPPSRDTGELFF	TGTGCCAGCTCACCACCGTCCAGGGACACCGGGGAGCTGTTTTTT
TRBV4-3	TRBJ1-1	NA	NA	CASSQRFILDGGTEAFF	TGCGCCAGCAGCCAACGCTTCATTTTAGACGGGGGCACTGAAGCTTTCTTT
TRBV18	TRBJ2-1	NA	many	CASSPLGSHNEQFF	TGTGCCAGCTCACCGTTGGGCAGTCACAATGAGCAGTTCTTC
TRBV6-6	TRBJ2-7	NA	once	CASGEDRSFPYEQYF	TGTGCCAGCGGCGAGGACCGTTCATTCCCCTACGAGCAGTACTTC
TRBV12-3/TRBV12-4	TRBJ2-7	TRBD1	once	CASSNRDRISYEQYF	TGTGCCAGCAGCAACCGGGACAGGATCTCCTACGAGCAGTACTTC
TRBV28	TRBJ2-3	NA	NA	CASSFRVPSTDTQYF	TGTGCCAGCAGTTTCCGGGTCCCTAGCACAGATACGCAGTATTTT
TRBV5-1	TRBJ2-1	NA	NA	CASSLGSHEQFF	TGCGCCAGCAGCCTGGGTAGTCATGAGCAGTTCTTC
TRBV20-1	TRBJ2-1	NA	NA	CSARGTYEQFF	TGCAGTGCTAGGGGGACATATGAGCAGTTCTTC
TRBV20-1	TRBJ2-1	NA	many	CSARDPRGAYNEQFF	TGCAGTGCTAGAGATCCACGGGGTGCCTACAATGAGCAGTTCTTC
TRBV25-1	TRBJ1-4	NA	few	CASSALSRGGDEKLFF	TGTGCCAGCAGTGCTCTCTCCAGGGGTGGGGATGAAAAACTGTTTTTT
TRBV2	TRBJ2-1	TRBD2	few	CASSALGTSGPSYNEQFF	TGTGCCAGCAGTGCCCTCGGGACTAGCGGGCCCTCCTACAATGAGCAGTTCTTC
TRBV20-1	TRBJ2-5	TRBD2	NA	CSASPGSSGDQETQYF	TGCAGTGCTAGCCCTGGGTCTAGCGGGGACCAAGAGACCCAGTACTTC
TRBV3-1	TRBJ2-5	NA	NA	CASRHRGETQYF	TGTGCCAGCAGACATCGGGGAGAGACCCAGTACTTC
TRBV7-9	TRBJ1-1	TRBD1	NA	CASSLGGGQGIMNTEAFF	TGTGCCAGCAGCTTAGGGGGTGGACAGGGGATCATGAACACTGAAGCTTTCTTT
TRBV9	TRBJ1-5	NA	NA	CASSVGTATNQPQHF	TGTGCCAGCAGCGTAGGGACAGCCACAAATCAGCCCCAGCATTTT
TRBV12-3/TRBV12-4	TRBJ1-5	NA	NA	CASSLVAVGPQHF	TGTGCCAGCAGTTTGGTGGCCGTTGGGCCCCAGCATTTT
TRBV7-2	TRBJ1-1	NA	NA	CASSFWENTEAFF	TGTGCCAGCAGCTTTTGGGAGAACACTGAAGCTTTCTTT
TRBV27	TRBJ2-7	TRBD1	NA	CASSLYGTGYQPHEQYF	TGTGCCAGCAGTTTATACGGGACAGGGTATCAGCCCCACGAGCAGTACTTC
TRBV6-2/TRBV6-3	TRBJ2-2	TRBD2	many	CASSYSLLAGVYTGELFF	TGTGCCAGCAGTTACTCGTTACTAGCGGGAGTTTACACCGGGGAGCTGTTTTTT
TRBV27	TRBJ1-1	NA	NA	CACSLLDGNTEAFF	TGTGCCTGCAGTTTATTGGACGGGAACACTGAAGCTTTCTTT
TRBV24-1	TRBJ2-5	NA	NA	CATSVQGLETQYF	TGTGCCACCAGTGTACAGGGACTAGAGACCCAGTACTTC
TRBV7-9	TRBJ1-1	NA	NA	CAGSSTPVTRENTEAFF	TGTGCCGGCAGCTCGACCCCCGTTACCCGGGAGAACACTGAAGCTTTCTTT
TRBV5-5	TRBJ2-7	NA	NA	CASSQDTNSISYEQYF	TGTGCCAGCAGCCAGGACACAAATTCCATATCCTACGAGCAGTACTTC
TRBV6-1	TRBJ1-2	NA	many	CASSERGYGYTF	TGTGCCAGCAGTGAGAGGGGGTATGGCTACACCTTC
TRBV19	TRBJ2-1	NA	NA	CASSIGAGLYNEQFF	TGTGCCAGTAGTATAGGAGCAGGGCTCTACAATGAGCAGTTCTTC
TRBV28	TRBJ1-5	NA	NA	CASSTRHARSLNQAQHF	TGTGCCAGCAGTACTAGACACGCTAGAAGCCTCAATCAGGCCCAGCATTTT
TRBV27	TRBJ2-7	TRBD2	many	CASSSPSSGRGYEQYF	TGTGCCAGCAGTTCCCCCTCTAGCGGGAGAGGATACGAGCAGTACTTC
TRBV4-3	TRBJ2-1	TRBD2	many	CASSQEQSGRHNEQFF	TGCGCCAGCAGCCAAGAGCAAAGCGGGAGACACAATGAGCAGTTCTTC
TRBV27	TRBJ2-5	TRBD2	NA	CASSFYGILAGGTLQETQYF	TGTGCCAGCAGTTTCTATGGGATACTAGCGGGAGGGACACTCCAAGAGACCCAGTACTTC
TRBV5-8	TRBJ2-3	TRBD2	NA	CASSDASGSGTDTQYF	TGCGCCAGCAGCGACGCTAGCGGGAGTGGCACAGATACGCAGTATTTT
TRBV3-1	TRBJ2-5	NA	few	CASSGPGPTQETQYF	TGTGCCAGCAGCGGACCGGGGCCAACACAAGAGACCCAGTACTTC
TRBV2	TRBJ2-2	NA	few	CASSGTGVGELFF	TGTGCCAGCAGTGGGACCGGGGTCGGGGAGCTGTTTTTT
TRBV25-1	TRBJ1-1	NA	NA	CASIPPRGPDLPEAFF	TGTGCCAGCATTCCCCCCCGGGGCCCTGATTTGCCTGAAGCTTTCTTT
TRBV2	TRBJ2-7	TRBD1	NA	CASSLTDRGLPNEQYF	TGTGCCAGCAGCCTCACGGACAGGGGACTTCCTAACGAGCAGTACTTC
TRBV27	TRBJ1-5	TRBD1	many	CASSLVGRQGGNQPQHF	TGTGCCAGCAGTTTGGTCGGACGACAGGGAGGTAATCAGCCCCAGCATTTT
TRBV15	TRBJ1-1	NA	few	CATSRDIRSEAFF	TGTGCCACCAGCAGAGATATCAGGAGTGAAGCTTTCTTT
TRBV4-2	TRBJ2-1	NA	many	CASSQGSLKEEEQFF	TGTGCCAGCAGCCAAGGCTCCCTCAAGGAGGAAGAGCAGTTCTTC
TRBV12-5	TRBJ2-2	NA	NA	CASGPLFF	TGTGCTAGTGGTCCTCTGTTTTTT
TRBV5-4	TRBJ2-7	TRBD2	few	CASSPTSGSPYEQYF	TGTGCCAGCAGCCCTACTAGCGGTTCTCCCTACGAGCAGTACTTC
TRBV7-2	TRBJ1-2	NA	NA	CASSNRAAYYCYTF	TGTGCCAGCAGCAATCGGGCAGCCTACTATTGCTACACCTTC
TRBV20-1	TRBJ2-7	NA	few	CSAAGTWTYEQYF	TGCAGTGCTGCCGGGACTTGGACCTACGAGCAGTACTTC
TRBV27	TRBJ2-7	NA	many	CASSWSSGLSYEQYF	TGTGCCAGCAGTTGGAGTAGCGGTCTCTCCTACGAGCAGTACTTC
TRBV7-8	TRBJ1-2	TRBD1	NA	CASSRTGVGYGYTF	TGTGCCAGCAGCAGGACAGGGGTCGGCTATGGCTACACCTTC
TRBV28	TRBJ1-1	TRBD1	NA	CASSSSGQDTEAFF	TGTGCCAGCAGCTCGTCGGGACAGGACACTGAAGCTTTCTTT
TRBV5-1	TRBJ2-1	NA	NA	CASSFEFNEQFF	TGCGCCAGCAGCTTCGAGTTTAATGAGCAGTTCTTC
TRBV20-1	TRBJ2-3	NA	NA	CSAPRFVGTDTQYF	TGCAGTGCTCCCCGTTTTGTGGGCACAGATACGCAGTATTTT
TRBV29-1	TRBJ2-7	TRBD2	once	CSAGGGTRSEQYF	TGCAGTGCGGGCGGTGGGACTAGGTCTGAGCAGTACTTC
TRBV5-1	TRBJ1-5	NA	NA	CASSSSLGAQPQHF	TGCGCCAGCAGCTCCAGTTTGGGGGCCCAGCCCCAGCATTTT
TRBV4-2	TRBJ2-4	NA	NA	CASSQEGPQNIQYF	TGTGCCAGCAGCCAAGAGGGACCCCAAAACATTCAGTACTTC